This T cell receptor beta chain was identified during a study of cytotoxic CD8 clonotypes in ibrutinib-treated CLL. Overall study context: Patient counts were around 10 relapsed/refractory, around 15 treatment-naive and some 17 IGHV unmutated. Partial responders around 25, complete 2; approximately 12 progressed and some 14 stayed in remission by median approximately 64 months. Study-wide results and limits: Clonality went higher at ibrutinib response and then dropped back toward baseline at progression.

Library input was about 1.8 micrograms of DNA from cryopreserved PBMCs. A remark on this clone: Antigen unknown.

Measured with immunoSEQ multiplex PCR; TCRdb has only the in-frame clones, and not every one. This repertoire shows 200,000 to 250,000 clones, around three quarters found once; its top ten account for 15%. Germline V gives CDR1 MNHEY, CDR2 SVGAGI. The CDR3 is 14 residues long. Trimming shortened V by 0 bases and J by 3 bases, and 7 bases separated the two germline ends. The sample consisted of PBMCs, taken after 24 months of ibrutinib treatment. The clonotype comes from a human donor with chronic lymphocytic leukemia. J is TRBJ2-3 and V is TRBV6-5; D gene unclear. Written as DNA, the CDR3 is TGTGCCAGCAGTTACTCCGAAGGGACAGATACGCAGTATTTT. It codes for CASSYSEGTDTQYF.